At least ten counts were recorded for the clone carrying this TCR beta chain. The antigen is unknown. The V and J ends lost 0 bases and 5 bases, in that order; junction bases with no gene match: 3. Per germline, CDR1 GTSNPN and CDR2 SVGIG (reference sequence). This CDR3 comprises 13 residues. The sample originates from a study of T cells in Graves' hyperthyroidism and ophthalmopathy. The study's findings and limits: Progression to ophthalmopathy was predicted a median of 6.5 months early.

Template material for amplifying TCR beta CDR3 regions consisted of RNA transcripts. TCR CDR3 underwent first-round RT-PCR with the HTBI primer set. TCRdb reprocessed the multiplex PCR reads via MiXCR and lists one record per CDR3 protein. The sample consists of 550,000 to 850,000 distinct CDR3 sequences, around 20% of them appearing once. Reasons for excluding patients were uncontrolled infection, other autoimmune disease, pregnancy or lactation. Together with thyroid ultrasound, orbital computed tomography, serum thyroxine and TRAb, clinical symptoms were used for diagnoses. This sequence originates from a woman between 45 and 65 years old with Graves' hyperthyroidism that later progressed to Graves' ophthalmopathy. Sequences were obtained from blood. The chain has TRBV30 and TRBJ1-2; 7 bases are shared with TRBD1. The CDR3 protein is CAWSVGGPYGYTF. The CDR3 coding sequence is TGTGCCTGGAGTGTAGGGGGCCCTTATGGCTACACCTTC.